This TCR beta chain derives from a study of cytomegalovirus exposure and HLA in healthy donors (dated by TCRdb to the late 2010s). For context, the study as a whole: An earlier analysis of about 560 of the donors reported 276 Gb of sequence data and 90 million to 120 million unique TCR beta sequences obtained from around 170 million T cells. To decide whether each TCR beta V gene segment behaved as functional or pseudogenic, an earlier analysis of some 570 of the donors relied on high-throughput TCR beta sequencing. To study patterns of TCR occurrence, a later analysis re-analyzed previously published TCR beta repertoires from several hundred donors and added high-resolution HLA genotyping. The study aimed to test whether cataloging public T cell receptors could reveal signatures of past pathogen exposure. The later analysis used no new phenotypic data to find candidate immune exposures, relying instead on TCR beta sequences and their occurrence across donors. To predict cytomegalovirus infection status, the study combined high-throughput TCR immunosequencing, statistical association of individual TCRs with disease status, and machine learning. In addition to the first cohort of roughly 700 subjects, a separate validation cohort of approximately 130 different subjects was used. Typing coverage differed by locus: A, B, C, DRB1 and DQB1 were typed in about 629-640 donors, DQA1 in about 500, DPA1 in 600 to 610, and DPB1 in about 450. A later genetic analysis used genome-wide SNP genotypes for about 65% of the roughly 700 donors, treating that subset as a discovery cohort. Of the 300 to 400 genotyped donors, 65% to 90% fell in the genetic ancestry cluster associated with self-reported Caucasian donors. An early release that covered around 590 HLA-typed donors contained about 300 gigabases of sequencing data and around 85 million unique TCR sequences. On average, roughly 240,000 unique TCR beta nucleotide sequences were sequenced per donor among some 420 genotyped donors of the cohort, with 15% to 20% of those sequences being non-productive. The study used immunosequencing to profile the T cell repertoires of approximately 650 subjects and linked those repertoires to cytomegalovirus serostatus. Both class I and class II loci were covered by HLA typing, at four-digit resolution. Four or five DR-DQ haplotypes were treated as single units for association and clustering because of strong linkage in the cohort. Alongside the repertoire data, information on donor age, sex, ethnicity and CMV serostatus was compiled. Every repertoire in the discovery cohort had been generated on one and the same sequencing platform.

In total, fewer than 750 healthy bone marrow donors made up the cohort. At the time of sampling, every cohort member was nominally healthy, though immune exposures that went unrecorded were likely present. The donor tested CMV seronegative and was one of the 352 seronegative cohort members. A peripheral blood sample was provided by each donor, and peripheral blood mononuclear cells were used for TCR beta sequencing. Genomic DNA extraction from the blood cell samples was performed with the Qiagen DNeasy Blood Extraction Kit. V trim: 4 bases; J trim: 5 bases; unmatched bases: 11. Looking up the germline V gene yields CDR1 SGHRS and CDR2 YFSETQ. The CDR3 runs 15 residues from the cysteine to the phenylalanine. Only the CDR3 region is kept as DNA, spanning 45 bases read in frame from base 1. Summary of the overall study and its limitations: V-gene and J-gene trimming of TCR beta chains was associated with a missense DCLRE1C variant in a later genetic analysis, and the association was replicated in an independent cohort. Broadly in line with IMGT annotations, most TCR beta V segments showed up in productive rearrangements about 90% or about 30% of the time in an earlier analysis of approximately 640 of the donors. A total of 150 or so TCR beta chains were listed by the study as associated with cytomegalovirus. At a false discovery rate of 0.05, a later analysis linked 16,951 TCR beta sequences to specific HLA alleles. In a later analysis, HLA-associated TCR beta chains were found to be more clonally expanded and to have lower generation probabilities than equally common non-associated chains. The presence/absence analyses assumed that sequencing depth was roughly uniform across donors, and that assumption may not be true. Because some donors lacked HLA typing at each locus, the association tests relied only on the typed subset. In a later genetic analysis, fewer N-insertions in productive TCRs were reported among donors in an Asian-associated ancestry cluster than the approximately 710-donor mean. When HLA alleles, especially DR and DQ, strongly co-occurred, TCR associations were difficult to assign to individual alleles. Correlated functional status among segregating V segments might reflect linkage disequilibrium, but an unknown experimental factor could not be ruled out. A cluster of highly shared sequence variants was judged likely to be a technical artifact of the sequencing pipeline. The classifier was reported to diagnose cytomegalovirus status with high specificity and sensitivity in both the original and validation cohorts. In a later analysis, the rate of TCR association differed among HLA loci, with DRB1 alleles having the most associated TCRs and HLA-C alleles having the fewest. Several of the top co-occurrence clusters appeared to be linked to parvovirus B19, influenza, CMV and Epstein-Barr virus, according to a later analysis. According to a later analysis, most CMV-associated TCR beta chains appeared to be HLA-restricted, and the HLA associations seemed to be driven largely by CMV exposure. Because counts were too low, 15 to 20 rarely observed V segments, including chromosome 9 orphons, were excluded from the earlier analysis of 587 of the donors. This cohort had only TCR beta chains sequenced, and the lack of alpha or paired-chain data limited which features could be detected. The 87-base-pair reads could not distinguish some IMGT-functional V segments, including TRBV6-2 and TRBV6-3, so those segments were excluded. Across donors, most TCR sequences were observed very rarely, whereas some public TCRs were present in many individuals. It was suggested by the authors that the approach could potentially be generalized to other disease states and immunological phenotypes. A further reported finding was that TCR beta sequences accurately predicted the HLA-A and HLA-B alleles for most subjects in the first cohort. Three of the identified cytomegalovirus-associated TCR beta chains were confirmed in vitro to be specific for cytomegalovirus antigens. For the cohort, immune exposure information was limited to CMV serostatus.

To prepare the library, the immunoSEQ multiplex PCR assay was applied. For the multiplex PCR, a mixture combining 60 forward primers for TCR Vbeta segments and 13 reverse primers for TCR Jbeta segments was used. The CDR3 region of rearranged TCR beta genes was amplified from genomic DNA by a multiplex PCR assay. Amplified TCR beta libraries were sequenced as 87-base-pair reads on the Illumina HiSeq System. The published analysis was carried out like this. Across the 500 to 700 repertoires, a later analysis counted 78 million or so unique TCR beta chains, roughly 11 million of which were shared by at least two donors. Raw reads were error-corrected and collapsed into unique sequences with a nearest-neighbor algorithm that merged closely related sequences to remove PCR and sequencing errors. To assign V, D and J gene segments, CDR3 sequences were aligned to IMGT reference sequences. For a sequence to be retained, a match of at least six nucleotides to both a V gene segment and a J gene segment was required. Rearrangements were called productive when the CDR3 lacked stop codons and stayed in frame with V and J; all others were non-productive. CDR3 was defined according to IMGT convention as the region running from the second conserved V-encoded cysteine to the conserved J-encoded phenylalanine. The earlier analysis of 587 of the donors excluded sequences that lacked an unambiguous match to a single V gene segment. An earlier analysis of a few hundred of the donors called V segments functional above 56.7% productive rearrangements and segregating when the between-donor standard deviation exceeded 5%. A statistical classification framework was built for diagnosing cytomegalovirus status from the catalog of TCR beta chain sequences. In a later analysis, TCR nucleotide sequences were compared against IMGT/GENE-DB human TR gene sequences so that V and J genes could be assigned. In a later analysis, CDR3 sequences and most-parsimonious VDJ recombination scenarios were assigned using the TCRdist pipeline. A later analysis defined each TCR beta chain by its CDR3 amino acid sequence plus V-gene family, and excluded reads lacking a unique V-gene family. In a later analysis, around 650 highly shared, low-generation-probability nucleotide sequences were removed to address suspected cross-contamination and a sequencing artifact. In a later analysis, a clonal expansion index was calculated for each public chain from normalized within-repertoire ranks of inferred template counts. In a later analysis, generation probabilities were computed with a VDJ recombination model fitted to out-of-frame rearrangements, and the resulting probabilities were checked against IGoR. In a later analysis, hypergeometric tests were used to score TCR-TCR, TCR-HLA and TCR-CMV co-occurrence, with a repertoire-size bias correction applied to TCR pairs. A later analysis estimated false discovery rates by permuting HLA or CMV assignments 20 times. In a later analysis, co-occurring TCRs were grouped with DBSCAN, and TCRdist sequence similarity was added when clustering was performed within HLA-allele-positive subsets. Repertoires with fewer than 30,000 or more than 120,000 public chains were left out of co-occurrence clustering, as were about 5 repertoires with anomalous nucleotide sharing. TCRdb holds this immuneACCESS table with in-frame rearrangements only. Some clones are missing; in checked studies, unresolved V genes explain under half, and the rest has no known cause. The D gene and trimming were derived from the DNA, and the V and J assignments and clone size from that table. This sample holds 100,000 to 150,000 clones; 75% to 85% were observed only once. Approximately 4% of the sample is taken by the ten largest.

As regards this clone: Its specific antigen is unknown. No clone much larger than this one lies a single base away; base qualities are absent.

The rearranged segments are TRBV5-1 and TRBJ1-1, and TRBD1 aligns with 7 junction nucleotides. Material: PBMCs. The origin of this receptor is a woman aged 40 to 50 in good health and CMV-seronegative. The bases are TGCGCCAGCAGCCTAACAAGACAGGGCTGGACTGAAGCTTTCTTT. Translation gives CASSLTRQGWTEAFF.